This T cell receptor beta chain was profiled in a study of blood T cell repertoires in COVID-19 (dated by TCRdb to about 2020). Background on the whole study: The collaborator samples originated in the United States, Italy and Spain and spanned the acute and convalescent phases of COVID-19. Samples were obtained from the ongoing ImmuneRACE study (first 160 participants) and from over 1,000 subjects provided by 6 global collaborators. Nearly every sample came with metadata listing a de-identified subject ID, COVID-19 status, age in years and sex. The repertoires were released in a freely available public database intended as a resource for research on the immune response to SARS-CoV-2. Where HLA class I and class II types were available, the types were taken from metadata supplied by the sample provider, not from assay-based typing. The material from the prospective study consisted of cDNA or gDNA derived from T cells, B-cell-depleted T cells, or PBMCs. Subjects who had been exposed to COVID-19, were actively infected with it, or had recovered from it provided the deeply sampled blood TCRbeta repertoires that made up the dataset. The full study reports these points: How much clinical and demographic metadata was included differed by source and by participant, and the metadata was provided uncurated.

From V the trimming removes 4 bases and from J it removes 2 bases, while the gene matches leave 10 bases of the junction unaccounted for. From the cysteine up to the phenylalanine, the CDR3 has a length of 18 residues. Only the CDR3 DNA is retained, 54 bases long and in frame from the first base. CDR1 and CDR2, per the germline V gene (reference sequence), are LNHDA and SQIVND. TCRbeta CDR3 regions were amplified from genomic DNA by means of the immunoSEQ Assay, a bias-controlled multiplex PCR. On the authors' methods: Within the assay, amplification of reference gene primers was used to estimate how many nucleated cells each sample contained. To quantify the absolute abundance of each unique TCRbeta CDR3 rearrangement, sequence reads were collapsed and filtered. Productive Simpson clonality was computed per sample as the square root of Simpson's diversity index over productive rearrangements. The immuneACCESS repertoire file appears here via TCRdb, limited to in-frame rearrangements. These files lack a portion of the clones; in checked studies, under half of the deficit traces to unresolved V genes, and the cause of the others is not known. V and J calls plus clone size are reproduced from that table; the DNA served to infer D and trimming. The sample contains around 290,000 clones, around 90% of them found a single time. The biggest ten clones account for roughly 1.1% of the sample.

In the prospective study, participants were about 18 to 95 years old, resided in about two dozen geographic areas of the United States, and were enrolled through a virtual design. To assign participants to cohorts, the prospective study relied on clinical history that participants themselves reported in a screening survey and a study questionnaire. Recovered participants in ImmuneRACE Cohort 3 were defined as having two consecutive negative NP/OP PCR tests, clearance from a healthcare professional, or resolution of symptoms. In the prospective study, whole blood, serum and a nasopharyngeal or oropharyngeal swab were collected from each participant by mobile phlebotomists. Additional blood draws and questionnaires over an approximately two-month period could optionally be provided by prospective study participants. Before DNA extraction, prospective study blood samples were shipped either frozen or at room temperature.

In this sample, this clone turned up a few times. This clone's antigen is unknown. Per-nucleotide qualities are absent, and no much larger clonotype sits a single base away. The sequenced material came from PBMCs or T cells enriched from blood (not recorded which). This TCR came from a woman aged 25 to 39 who had recovered from COVID-19. The rearranged chain carries TRBV19 and TRBJ2-1, and 11 bases in between align with TRBD2. The CDR3 loop reads CASSTSLAGGSPYNEQFF. The nucleotide sequence is given as TGTGCCAGTAGTACCTCTTTAGCGGGAGGGTCCCCCTACAATGAGCAGTTCTTC. Outside the CDR3, residues come from the reference TRBV19 and TRBJ2-1 proteins, so the full variable domain is: DGGITQSPKYLFRKEGQNVTLSCEQNLNHDAMYWYRQDPGQGLRLIYYSQIVNDFQKGDIAEGYSVSREKKESFPLTVTSAQKNPTAFYLCASSTSLAGGSPYNEQFFGPGTRLTVL.